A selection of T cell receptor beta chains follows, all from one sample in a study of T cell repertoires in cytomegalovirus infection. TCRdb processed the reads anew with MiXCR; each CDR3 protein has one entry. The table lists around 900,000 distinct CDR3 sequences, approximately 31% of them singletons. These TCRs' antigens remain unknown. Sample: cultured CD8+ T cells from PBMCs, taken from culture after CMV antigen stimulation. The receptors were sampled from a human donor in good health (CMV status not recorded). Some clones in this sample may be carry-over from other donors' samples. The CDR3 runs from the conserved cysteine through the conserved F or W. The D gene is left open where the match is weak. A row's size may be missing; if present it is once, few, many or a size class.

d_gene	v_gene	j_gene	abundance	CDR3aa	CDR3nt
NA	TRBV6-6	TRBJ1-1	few	CASSYSRGSANTEAFF	TGTGCCAGCAGTTACTCGAGAGGGTCAGCCAACACTGAAGCTTTCTTT
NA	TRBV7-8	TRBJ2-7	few	CASSFEAPFPYEQYF	TGTGCCAGCAGCTTTGAGGCCCCTTTCCCCTACGAGCAGTACTTC
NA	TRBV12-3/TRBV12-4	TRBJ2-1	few	CASSSTGTYNEEGQFF	TGTGCCAGCAGTTCGACAGGAACATACAATGAGGAGGGGCAGTTCTTC
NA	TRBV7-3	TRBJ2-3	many	CASIQGGGGTDTQYF	TGTGCCAGCATCCAAGGGGGGGGCGGGACAGATACGCAGTATTTT
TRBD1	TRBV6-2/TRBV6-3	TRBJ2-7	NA	CASRGTDTGYEQYF	TGTGCCAGCAGAGGGACAGATACCGGTTACGAGCAGTACTTC
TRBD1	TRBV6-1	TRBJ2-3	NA	CASSVSVSVTGGLDTQYF	TGTGCCAGCAGTGTAAGTGTGTCCGTGACAGGGGGCTTGGATACGCAGTATTTT
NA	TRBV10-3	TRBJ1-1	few	CAISEYQAGVTEAFF	TGTGCCATCAGTGAGTACCAAGCAGGAGTCACTGAAGCTTTCTTT
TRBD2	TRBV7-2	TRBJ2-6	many	CASSLVGTSGGAWAGANVLTF	TGTGCCAGCAGCTTAGTAGGGACTAGCGGGGGGGCGTGGGCTGGGGCCAACGTCCTGACTTTC
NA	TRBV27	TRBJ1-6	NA	CASSWQDSTSPLHF	TGTGCCAGCAGTTGGCAGGACAGCACCTCACCCCTCCACTTT
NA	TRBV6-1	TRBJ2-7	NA	CASSEATSYEQYF	TGTGCCAGCAGTGAAGCGACCTCCTACGAGCAGTACTTC
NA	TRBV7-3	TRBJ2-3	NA	CASSFVNQPQDTQYF	TGTGCCAGCAGCTTTGTCAACCAGCCCCAAGATACGCAGTATTTT
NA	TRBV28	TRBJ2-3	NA	CASRIDRRKADTQYF	TGTGCCAGCAGAATCGACAGGCGGAAGGCAGATACGCAGTATTTT
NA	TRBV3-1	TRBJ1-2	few	CASSLWTDGYTF	TGTGCCAGCAGCCTCTGGACGGATGGCTACACCTTC
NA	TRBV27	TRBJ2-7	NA	CASSSGVFYEQYF	TGTGCCAGCAGTTCTGGGGTTTTCTACGAGCAGTACTTC
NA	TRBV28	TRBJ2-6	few	CASRPDSNSGANVLTF	TGTGCCAGCAGACCCGACAGCAACTCTGGGGCCAACGTCCTGACTTTC
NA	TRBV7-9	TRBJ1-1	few	CASSLINQNTEAFF	TGTGCCAGCAGCTTAATTAACCAGAACACTGAAGCTTTCTTT
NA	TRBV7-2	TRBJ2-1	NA	CASSLSSGDYNQQFF	TGTGCCAGCAGCCTGTCCTCAGGGGATTACAATCAGCAGTTCTTC
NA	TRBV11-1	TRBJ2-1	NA	CASKGGPSSYNEQFF	TGTGCCAGCAAGGGGGGACCCTCTTCCTACAATGAGCAGTTCTTC
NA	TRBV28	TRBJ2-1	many	CASSFVGGAYNEQFF	TGTGCCAGCAGCTTCGTCGGGGGAGCCTACAATGAGCAGTTCTTC
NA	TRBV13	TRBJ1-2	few	CASSSRDVNYGYTF	TGTGCCAGCAGCTCCCGGGACGTTAACTATGGCTACACCTTC
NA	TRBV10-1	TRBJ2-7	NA	CASSEKGSNEQYF	TGCGCCAGCAGTGAGAAGGGCAGCAACGAGCAGTACTTC
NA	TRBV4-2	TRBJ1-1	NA	CASSQATTEAFF	TGTGCCAGCAGCCAAGCGACCACTGAAGCTTTCTTT
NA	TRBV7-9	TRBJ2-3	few	CASSLFDTQYF	TGTGCCAGCAGCTTATTTGATACGCAGTATTTT
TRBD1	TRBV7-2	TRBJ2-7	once	CASTSRDSSEQYF	TGTGCCAGCACCTCCCGGGACAGTTCCGAGCAGTACTTC
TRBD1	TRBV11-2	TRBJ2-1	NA	CASSSPGTGSYNEQFF	TGTGCCAGCAGCTCTCCCGGGACAGGGAGCTACAATGAGCAGTTCTTC
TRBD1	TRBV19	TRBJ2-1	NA	CASSIAGQLNEQFF	TGTGCCAGTAGTATAGCGGGACAGCTCAATGAGCAGTTCTTC
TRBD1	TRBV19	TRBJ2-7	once	CASTPGQGPSYEQYF	TGTGCCAGTACCCCTGGACAGGGGCCCTCCTACGAGCAGTACTTC
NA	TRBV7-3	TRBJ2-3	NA	CASSLTDPGRGTDTQYF	TGTGCCAGCAGCTTAACTGATCCAGGTCGGGGCACAGATACGCAGTATTTT
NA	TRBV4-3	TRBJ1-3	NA	CASSQTPGAGNTIYF	TGCGCCAGCAGCCAAACCCCAGGGGCAGGAAACACCATATATTTT
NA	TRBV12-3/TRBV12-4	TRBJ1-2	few	CASSFSPANYGYTF	TGTGCCAGCAGTTTCTCCCCCGCTAACTATGGCTACACCTTC
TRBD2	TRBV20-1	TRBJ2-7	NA	CSVQKTGGPNEQYF	TGCAGTGTACAAAAGACGGGGGGGCCCAACGAGCAGTACTTC
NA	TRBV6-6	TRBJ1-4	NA	CASSYGPGSNEKLFF	TGTGCCAGCAGTTATGGTCCGGGAAGTAATGAAAAACTGTTTTTT
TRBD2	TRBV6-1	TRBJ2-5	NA	CASSLTSGGIKTQYF	TGTGCCAGCAGCTTGACTAGCGGGGGGATAAAGACCCAGTACTTC
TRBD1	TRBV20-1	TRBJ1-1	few	CSATHRGGWTEAFF	TGCAGTGCTACCCACAGGGGAGGATGGACTGAAGCTTTCTTT
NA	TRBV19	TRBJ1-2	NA	CASSIVHSPPDGYTF	TGTGCCAGTAGTATAGTCCACAGCCCGCCGGATGGCTACACCTTC
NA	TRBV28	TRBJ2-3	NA	CASSLSVGTDTQYF	TGTGCCAGCAGTTTGAGTGTTGGCACAGATACGCAGTATTTT
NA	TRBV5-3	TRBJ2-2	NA	CATDTTNTGELFF	TGTGCCACGGACACAACGAACACCGGGGAGCTGTTTTTT
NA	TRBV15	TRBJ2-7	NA	CATSRDLVTVGEQYF	TGTGCCACCAGCAGAGATCTTGTAACAGTAGGCGAGCAGTACTTC
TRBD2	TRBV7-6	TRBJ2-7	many	CASSLSSGAYEQYF	TGTGCCAGCAGCTTGAGTAGCGGGGCTTACGAGCAGTACTTC
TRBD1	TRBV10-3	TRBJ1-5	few	CAISEATGKYSNQPQHF	TGTGCCATCAGTGAGGCGACAGGGAAGTATAGCAATCAGCCCCAGCATTTT
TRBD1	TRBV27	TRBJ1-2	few	CASSLLGQGSYGYTF	TGTGCCAGCAGTTTATTAGGACAGGGGTCCTATGGCTACACCTTC
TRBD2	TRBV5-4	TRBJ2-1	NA	CASSPGLDHYNEQFF	TGTGCCAGCAGCCCTGGACTAGATCACTACAATGAGCAGTTCTTC
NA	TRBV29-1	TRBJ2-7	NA	CSVEAPSSYEQYF	TGCAGCGTTGAAGCCCCGAGCTCCTACGAGCAGTACTTC
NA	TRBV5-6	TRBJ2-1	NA	CASSRALNEQFF	TGTGCCAGCAGCCGGGCCCTGAATGAGCAGTTCTTC
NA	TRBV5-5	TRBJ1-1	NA	CASSLGPINTEAFF	TGTGCCAGCAGCTTGGGACCCATCAACACTGAAGCTTTCTTT
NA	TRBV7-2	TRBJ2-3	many	CASSGPGFSTDTQYF	TGTGCCAGCAGCGGGCCGGGTTTCAGCACAGATACGCAGTATTTT
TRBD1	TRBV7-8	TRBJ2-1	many	CASSPLTGFEQFF	TGTGCCAGCAGCCCGTTGACAGGGTTTGAGCAGTTCTTC
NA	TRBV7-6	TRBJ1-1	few	CASSLPSSTEAFF	TGTGCCAGCAGCTTACCCTCGAGCACTGAAGCTTTCTTT
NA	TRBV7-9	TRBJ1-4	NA	CASSRRTDYEKLFF	TGTGCCAGCAGCAGACGGACCGACTACGAAAAACTGTTTTTT
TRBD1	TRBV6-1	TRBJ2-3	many	CASNSYRGFTDTQYF	TGTGCCAGCAATTCGTACAGGGGCTTCACAGATACGCAGTATTTT
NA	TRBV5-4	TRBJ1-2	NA	CASSPLGEAGYTF	TGTGCCAGCAGCCCCTTAGGGGAGGCTGGCTACACCTTC
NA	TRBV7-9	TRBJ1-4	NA	CASSPADTTNEKLFF	TGTGCCAGCAGCCCCGCGGACACAACTAATGAAAAACTGTTTTTT
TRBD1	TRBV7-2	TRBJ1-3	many	CASSLGQLAGNTIYF	TGTGCCAGCAGCTTGGGACAGCTCGCTGGAAACACCATATATTTT
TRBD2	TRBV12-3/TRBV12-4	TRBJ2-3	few	CASTEDGTSGGASTDTQYF	TGTGCCAGCACCGAAGACGGGACTAGCGGGGGGGCTAGCACAGATACGCAGTATTTT
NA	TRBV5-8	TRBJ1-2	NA	CASTELRADYGYTF	TGTGCCAGCACCGAACTCCGGGCGGACTATGGCTACACCTTC